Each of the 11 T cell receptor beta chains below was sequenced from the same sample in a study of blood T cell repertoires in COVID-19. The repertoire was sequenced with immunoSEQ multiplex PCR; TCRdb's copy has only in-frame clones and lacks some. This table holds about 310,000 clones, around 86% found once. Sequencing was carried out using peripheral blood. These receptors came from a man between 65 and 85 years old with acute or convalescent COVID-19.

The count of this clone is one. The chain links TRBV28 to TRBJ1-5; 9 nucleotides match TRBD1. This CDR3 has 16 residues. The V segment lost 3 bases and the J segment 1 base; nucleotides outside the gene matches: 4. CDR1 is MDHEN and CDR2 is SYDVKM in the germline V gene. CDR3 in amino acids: CASSFRGQGSNQPQHF. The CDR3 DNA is TGTGCCAGCAGTTTTCGGGGACAGGGAAGCAATCAGCCCCAGCATTTT.

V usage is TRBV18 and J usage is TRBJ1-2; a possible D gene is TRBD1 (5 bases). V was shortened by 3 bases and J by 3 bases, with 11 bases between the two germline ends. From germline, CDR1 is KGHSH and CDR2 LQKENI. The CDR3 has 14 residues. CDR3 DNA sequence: TGTGCCAGCTCACCTGGGGGGGACCACTATGGCTACACCTTC. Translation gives CASSPGGDHYGYTF.

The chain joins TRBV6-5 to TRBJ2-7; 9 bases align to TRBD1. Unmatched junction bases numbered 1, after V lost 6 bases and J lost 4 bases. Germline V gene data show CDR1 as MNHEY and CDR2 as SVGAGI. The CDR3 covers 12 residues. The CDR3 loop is CASSDRGYEQYF. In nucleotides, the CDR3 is TGTGCCAGCAGCGACAGGGGGTACGAGCAGTACTTC.

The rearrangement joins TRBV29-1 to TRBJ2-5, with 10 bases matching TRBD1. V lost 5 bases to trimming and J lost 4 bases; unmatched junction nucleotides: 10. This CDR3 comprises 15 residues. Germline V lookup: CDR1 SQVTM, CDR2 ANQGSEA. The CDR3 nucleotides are TGCAGCGTTTGGAAGGGACAGGGGACGGTAGAGACCCAGTACTTC. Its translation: CSVWKGQGTVETQYF.

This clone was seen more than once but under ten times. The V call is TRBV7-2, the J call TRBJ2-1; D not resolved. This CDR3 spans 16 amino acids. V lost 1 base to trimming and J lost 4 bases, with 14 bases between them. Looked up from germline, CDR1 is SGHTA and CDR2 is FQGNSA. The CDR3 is CASSLDRPNAYNEQFF. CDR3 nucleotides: TGTGCCAGCAGCTTAGATCGCCCAAACGCGTACAATGAGCAGTTCTTC.

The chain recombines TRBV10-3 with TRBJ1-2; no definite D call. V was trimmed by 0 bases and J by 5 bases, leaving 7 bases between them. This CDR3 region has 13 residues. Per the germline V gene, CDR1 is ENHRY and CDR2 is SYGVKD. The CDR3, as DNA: TGTGCCATCAGTGAGTCGGCGGAGTATGGCTACACCTTC. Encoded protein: CAISESAEYGYTF.

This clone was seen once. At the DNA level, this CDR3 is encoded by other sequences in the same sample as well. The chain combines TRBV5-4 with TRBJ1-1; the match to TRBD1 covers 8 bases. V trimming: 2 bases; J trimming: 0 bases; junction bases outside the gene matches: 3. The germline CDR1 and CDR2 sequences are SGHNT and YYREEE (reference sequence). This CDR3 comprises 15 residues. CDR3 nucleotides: TGTGCCAGCAGCTTACAGGGGGGGATGAACACTGAAGCTTTCTTT. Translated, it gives CASSLQGGMNTEAFF.

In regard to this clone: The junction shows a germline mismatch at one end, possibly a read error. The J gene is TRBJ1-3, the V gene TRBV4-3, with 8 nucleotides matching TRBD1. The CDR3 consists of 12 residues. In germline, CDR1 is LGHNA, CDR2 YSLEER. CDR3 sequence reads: CASSHPGQGLDF. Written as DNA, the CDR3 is TGCGCCAGCAGCCACCCAGGACAGGGTTTAGATTTT.

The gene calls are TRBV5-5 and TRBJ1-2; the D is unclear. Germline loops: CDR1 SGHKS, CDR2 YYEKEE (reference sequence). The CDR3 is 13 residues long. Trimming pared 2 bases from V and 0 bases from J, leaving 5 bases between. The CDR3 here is CASSLEANYGYTF. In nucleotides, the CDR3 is TGTGCCAGCAGCTTAGAGGCTAACTATGGCTACACCTTC.

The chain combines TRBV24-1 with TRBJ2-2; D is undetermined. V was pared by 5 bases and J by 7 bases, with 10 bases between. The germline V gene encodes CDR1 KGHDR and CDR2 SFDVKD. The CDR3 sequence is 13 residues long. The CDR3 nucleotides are TGTGCCACCAGTGCCATCGTCGGCGGGGAGCTGTTTTTT. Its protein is CATSAIVGGELFF.

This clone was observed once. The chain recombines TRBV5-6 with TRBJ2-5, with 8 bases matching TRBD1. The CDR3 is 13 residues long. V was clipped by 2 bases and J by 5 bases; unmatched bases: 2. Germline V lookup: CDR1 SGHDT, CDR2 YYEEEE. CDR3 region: CASSFQGAETQYF. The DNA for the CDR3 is TGTGCCAGCAGCTTTCAGGGGGCGGAGACCCAGTACTTC.